This T cell receptor (beta chain) appears in the sequencing data of a study of control samples from healthy donors and cancer patients. Sequenced by immunoSEQ multiplex PCR; TCRdb stores in-frame clones only, minus some. In the table there are some 97,000 clones, more than 85% of which are singletons. The CDR3 has 14 residues. Germline V gene lookup returns CDR1 MNHEY and CDR2 SMNVEV (reference sequence). V was clipped by 8 bases and J by 1 base, with 12 bases between them. The source material was blood. This sequence originates from a woman between 50 and 59 years old in good health. This sequence joins TRBV27 and TRBJ1-5, with D possibly being TRBD1 (5 bases). In nucleotides, the CDR3 is TGTGCCAGCCGCTCGGGGGGGAGCAATCAGCCCCAGCATTTT. This translates into CASRSGGSNQPQHF.